The clone carrying this T cell receptor beta chain was picked up one time. Its specificity is unknown. Produced via immunoSEQ multiplex PCR; TCRdb's table is partial and in-frame only. The data hold more than 60,000 clones, with roughly 80% observed a single time. Whether given at about 4 or about 12 weeks, second doses were pooled. The data are from a study of T cell responses to AZD1222 COVID-19 vaccine. The CDR3 contains 14 residues. V was clipped by 3 bases and J by 3 bases, with 10 bases between them. Germline V gene data show CDR1 as SGHDT and CDR2 as YYEEEE. Study-wide results and caveats: Clonal diversity was possibly underestimated, and white British individuals and females predominated among donors. Sampling that yielded the repertoires occurred only after the peak T cell response. Within unmutated variant regions lay the reported targets of nearly half of spike-specific TCRs.

The V call is TRBV5-6, the J call TRBJ1-5, with D perhaps matching TRBD1 (5 bases). Sequenced material: peripheral blood, taken 28 days after the second AZD1222 dose. The TCR originated in an adult who received the AZD1222 COVID-19 vaccine. The CDR3 loop reads CASSSRDYNQPQHF. The CDR3 DNA reads TGTGCCAGCAGCTCCCGGGACTACAATCAGCCCCAGCATTTT.